Listed here is a single TCR beta chain. Its specificity is not known. The sample belongs to a study of CD8+ T cells in alopecia areata. Regarding the study as a whole: Greater clonality was observed in lesional scalp samples, especially alopecia totalis/universalis, versus normal scalp.

cDNA prepared by RNA extraction and subsequent reverse transcription served as the template for sequencing. TCRdb's table, derived via immunoSEQ multiplex PCR, lists solely in-frame clones and lacks some. This table has 65,000 to 90,000 clones, roughly 47% appearing once. Alopecia areata patients had lesional scalp punch biopsies and peripheral blood taken from them. The TCR comes from a human donor with alopecia areata. The material sequenced was NKG2D-high CD8+ T cells sorted from blood.

The CDR3 bases are TGTGCCAGTAATCCAGGTAACACTGAAGCTTTCTTT. Translation: CASNPGNTEAFF. The rearrangement uses TRBV19 and TRBJ1-1; D unresolved. The CDR3 is 12 residues long. Between the trimmed V and J ends, which lost 7 bases and 2 bases, there was a span of 8 bases. The germline V gene has CDR1 LNHDA and CDR2 SQIVND (reference sequence).